A selection of T cell receptor beta chains follows, all from one sample in a study of OX40 agonist ivuxolimab in advanced cancers. This table comes from immunoSEQ multiplex PCR, and its TCRdb copy is limited to in-frame clones, with some not included. Among around 66,000 clones listed, more than 65% were seen once. The specimen comprised CD4+ or CD8+ T cells sorted from blood, sampled in a trial of the OX40 agonist ivuxolimab. These TCRs come from an adult with an advanced solid tumor such as melanoma, head and neck, liver or kidney cancer. Both conserved end residues are part of each CDR3. Fields, in order: V gene, CDR3 length, CDR3 protein.

V: TRBV2
length: 15
CDR3: CASSRDRLSNYGYTF

V: TRBV4-1
length: 15
CDR3: CASSHRDVGNTEAFF

V: TRBV5-4
length: 17
CDR3: CASSLVRTGLRFEKLFF

V: TRBV7-9
length: 13
CDR3: CASSLDSGLVVYF

V: TRBV15
length: 13
CDR3: CATSRDVNNEQFF

V: TRBV5-1
length: 13
CDR3: CASSLEISDEQYF

V: TRBV27
length: 14
CDR3: CASAFGSYNSPLHF

V: TRBV5-1
length: 15
CDR3: CASSLVASGGAAQYF

V: TRBV28
length: 15
CDR3: CASSLHMTGNTEAFF

V: TRBV7-2
length: 14
CDR3: CASSLRQGQSPLHF

V: TRBV6-6
length: 15
CDR3: CASSYDREPDYGYTF

V: TRBV18
length: 15
CDR3: CASSPNRDGEDGYTF

V: TRBV27
length: 13
CDR3: CASSSGRGQPQHF

V: TRBV5-4
length: 14
CDR3: CASSIDREAQPQHF

V: TRBV7-3
length: 12
CDR3: CASSQGRTGRYF

V: TRBV5-1
length: 15
CDR3: CASSLDRGDPPGYTF

V: TRBV9
length: 15
CDR3: CASSVASGLGNTIYF

V: TRBV28
length: 14
CDR3: CASQQGLSGNTIYF

V: TRBV2
length: 15
CDR3: CASSLGPGTIYEQYF

V: TRBV6-5
length: 15
CDR3: CASREHGGRTDTQYF

V: TRBV11-2
length: 13
CDR3: CASSRDSSTEAFF

V: TRBV19
length: 13
CDR3: CASSRDSYTEAFF

V: TRBV5-1
length: 19
CDR3: CASSSGLAGMGESTDTQYF

V: TRBV4-2
length: 16
CDR3: CASSQAGGSLANTIYF